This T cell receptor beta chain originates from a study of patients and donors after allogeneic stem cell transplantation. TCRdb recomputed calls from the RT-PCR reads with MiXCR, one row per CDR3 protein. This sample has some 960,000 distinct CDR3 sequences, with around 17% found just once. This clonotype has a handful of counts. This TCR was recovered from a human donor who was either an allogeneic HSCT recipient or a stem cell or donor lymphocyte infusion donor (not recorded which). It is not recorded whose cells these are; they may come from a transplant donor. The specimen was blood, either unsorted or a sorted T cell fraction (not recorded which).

The CDR3 reads CASSLWGLTNYNEQFF. The DNA of the CDR3 is TGTGCCAGCAGCTTATGGGGTCTAACCAATTACAATGAGCAGTTCTTC. The chain has TRBV7-2 and TRBJ2-1; no definite D call. V was pared by 2 bases and J by 4 bases, with 15 bases between. The CDR3 has 16 residues. CDR1 SGHTA and CDR2 FQGNSA come from the germline V gene.